This TCR beta chain stems from a study of T cell responses to AZD1222 COVID-19 vaccine. The germline V gene has CDR1 WSHSY and CDR2 SAAADI. The ends were cut back, 4 bases at V and 0 bases at J, with 12 bases in the middle. The CDR3 spans 15 residues. A remark on this clone: Its specificity is unknown.

The data were produced by immunoSEQ multiplex PCR, yet TCRdb's version contains in-frame clones alone and is incomplete. Here the sample spans under 170,000 clones, 92% being singletons. Study results and limitations: Within unmutated variant regions lay the reported targets of nearly half of spike-specific TCRs. Dominant CD4 TCR responses targeted spike regions 160-218 and 743-854.

The TCR comes from an adult who received the AZD1222 COVID-19 vaccine. The chain has TRBV10-2 and TRBJ1-2, with D unresolved. This material consisted of peripheral blood, taken 28 days after the second AZD1222 dose. The CDR3 DNA is TGCGCCAGCAGTGCCACCCAGGATGCTAACTATGGCTACACCTTC. It yields the protein CASSATQDANYGYTF.